What follows describes a single TCR beta chain. Assay: immunoSEQ multiplex PCR; the TCRdb copy retains only in-frame clones and omits some. Among 80,000 or so clones listed, 90% to 97% were seen once. The sample comes from a study of technical replicates of blood from several donors. Trimming removed 2 bases at V and 7 bases at J, with 9 bases between. Germline V gene data show CDR1 as MNHNS and CDR2 as SASEGT. CDR3 length equals 13 residues. Sequenced sample: T cells isolated from PBMCs. The chain is built from TRBV6-1 and TRBJ1-5, with D uncertain. The clonotype was recovered from a human donor in good health. The CDR3 loop is CASSEQHIQPQHF. CDR3 sequence (DNA): TGTGCCAGCAGTGAACAACATATCCAGCCCCAGCATTTT.